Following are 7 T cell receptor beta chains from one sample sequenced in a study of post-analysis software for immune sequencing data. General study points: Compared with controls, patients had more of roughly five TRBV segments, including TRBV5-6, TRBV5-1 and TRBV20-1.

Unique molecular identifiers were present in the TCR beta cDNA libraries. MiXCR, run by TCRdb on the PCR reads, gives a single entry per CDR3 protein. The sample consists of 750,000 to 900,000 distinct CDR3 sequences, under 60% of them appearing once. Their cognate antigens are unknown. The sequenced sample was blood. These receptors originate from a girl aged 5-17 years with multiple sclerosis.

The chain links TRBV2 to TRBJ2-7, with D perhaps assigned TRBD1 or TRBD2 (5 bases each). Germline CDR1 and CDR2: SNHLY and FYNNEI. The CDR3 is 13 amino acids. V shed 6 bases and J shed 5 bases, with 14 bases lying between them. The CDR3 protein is CASSGIGVDEQYF. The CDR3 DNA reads TGTGCCAGCAGCGGGATAGGGGTGGACGAGCAGTACTTC.

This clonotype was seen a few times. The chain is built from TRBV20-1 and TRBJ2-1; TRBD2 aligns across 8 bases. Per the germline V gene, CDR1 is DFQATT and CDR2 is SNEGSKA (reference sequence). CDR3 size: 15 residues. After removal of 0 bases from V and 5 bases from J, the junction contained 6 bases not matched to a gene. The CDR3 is CSARDGAGGNNEQFF. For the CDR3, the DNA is TGCAGTGCTAGAGACGGGGCGGGAGGTAACAATGAGCAGTTCTTC.

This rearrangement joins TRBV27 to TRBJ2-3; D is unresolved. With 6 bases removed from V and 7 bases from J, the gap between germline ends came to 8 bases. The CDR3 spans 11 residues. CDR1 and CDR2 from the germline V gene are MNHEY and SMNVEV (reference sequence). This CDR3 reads CASRKANTQYF. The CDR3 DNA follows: TGTGCCAGCAGAAAAGCGAATACGCAGTATTTT.

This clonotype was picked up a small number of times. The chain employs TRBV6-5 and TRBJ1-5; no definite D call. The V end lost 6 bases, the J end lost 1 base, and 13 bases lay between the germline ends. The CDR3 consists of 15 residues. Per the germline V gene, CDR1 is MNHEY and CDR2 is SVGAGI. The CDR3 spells CASRVGGGSNQPQHF. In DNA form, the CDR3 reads TGTGCCAGCAGGGTCGGAGGTGGGAGCAATCAGCCCCAGCATTTT.

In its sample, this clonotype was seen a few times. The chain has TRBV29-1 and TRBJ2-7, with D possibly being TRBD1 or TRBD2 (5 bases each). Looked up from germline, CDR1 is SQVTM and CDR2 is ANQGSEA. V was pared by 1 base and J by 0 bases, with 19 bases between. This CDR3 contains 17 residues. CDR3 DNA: TGCAGCGTTGAAGTGTTGGGGGAATTTACTAGCTCCTACGAGCAGTACTTC. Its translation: CSVEVLGEFTSSYEQYF.

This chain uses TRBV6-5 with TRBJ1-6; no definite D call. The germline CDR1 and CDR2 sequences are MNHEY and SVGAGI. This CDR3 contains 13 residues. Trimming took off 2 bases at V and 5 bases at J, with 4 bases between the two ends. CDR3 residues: CASSYRDNSPLHF. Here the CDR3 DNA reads TGTGCCAGCAGTTACAGGGATAATTCACCCCTCCACTTT.

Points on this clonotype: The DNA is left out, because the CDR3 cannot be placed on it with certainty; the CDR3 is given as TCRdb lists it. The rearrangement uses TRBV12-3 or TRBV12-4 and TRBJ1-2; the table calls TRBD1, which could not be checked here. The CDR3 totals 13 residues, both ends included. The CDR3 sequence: CASSSSGARGYTF.